This T cell receptor (beta chain) was retrieved from a study of response to subunit inactivated influenza vaccine. This clonotype appeared a few times. Its antigen is not known. MiXCR was run by TCRdb on the RT-PCR reads, yielding one entry per CDR3 protein. This table has 700,000 to 800,000 distinct CDR3 sequences, under 20% appearing once. Study outcomes and limitations: After each seasonal influenza vaccination, few new T cells are recruited, the authors suggested.

CDR3 length: 13 amino acids. The ends were cut back, 6 bases at V and 9 bases at J, with 15 bases in the middle. J is TRBJ2-4 and V is TRBV12-3 or TRBV12-4; D possibly corresponds to TRBD2 (6 bases). The sequencing here drew on PBMCs from blood, taken 4 to 6 days after vaccination. This TCR was sampled from a man between 45 and 60 years old who received an inactivated influenza vaccine. The DNA for the CDR3 is TGTGCCAGCAGCTTTGGGACTCTCGGCATTCAGTACTTC. It yields the protein CASSFGTLGIQYF.